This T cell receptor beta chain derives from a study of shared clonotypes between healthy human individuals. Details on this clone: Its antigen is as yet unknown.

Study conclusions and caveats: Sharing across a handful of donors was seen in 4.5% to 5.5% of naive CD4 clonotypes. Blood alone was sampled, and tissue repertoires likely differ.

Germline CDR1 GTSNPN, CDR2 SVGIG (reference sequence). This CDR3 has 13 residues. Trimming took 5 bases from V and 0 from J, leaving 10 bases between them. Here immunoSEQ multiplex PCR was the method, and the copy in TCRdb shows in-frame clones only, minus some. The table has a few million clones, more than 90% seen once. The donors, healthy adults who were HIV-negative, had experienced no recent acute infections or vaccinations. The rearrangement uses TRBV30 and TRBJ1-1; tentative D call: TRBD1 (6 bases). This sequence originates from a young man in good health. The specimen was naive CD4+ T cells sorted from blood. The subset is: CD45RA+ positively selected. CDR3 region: CAWDRSMNTEAFF. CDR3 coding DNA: TGTGCCTGGGACAGGTCCATGAACACTGAAGCTTTCTTT.